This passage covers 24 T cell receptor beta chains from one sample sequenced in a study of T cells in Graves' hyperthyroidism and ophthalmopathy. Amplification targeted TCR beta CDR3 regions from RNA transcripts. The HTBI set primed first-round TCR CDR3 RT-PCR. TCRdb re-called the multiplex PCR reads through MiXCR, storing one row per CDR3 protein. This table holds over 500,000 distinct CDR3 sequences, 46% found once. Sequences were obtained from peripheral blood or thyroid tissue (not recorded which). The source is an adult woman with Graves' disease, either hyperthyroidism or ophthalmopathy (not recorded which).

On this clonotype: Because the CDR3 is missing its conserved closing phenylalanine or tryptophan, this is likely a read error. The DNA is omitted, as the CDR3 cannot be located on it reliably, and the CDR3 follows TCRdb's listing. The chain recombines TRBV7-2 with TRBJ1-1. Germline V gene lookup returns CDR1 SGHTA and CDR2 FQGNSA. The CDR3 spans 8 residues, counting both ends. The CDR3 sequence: CAASEANY.

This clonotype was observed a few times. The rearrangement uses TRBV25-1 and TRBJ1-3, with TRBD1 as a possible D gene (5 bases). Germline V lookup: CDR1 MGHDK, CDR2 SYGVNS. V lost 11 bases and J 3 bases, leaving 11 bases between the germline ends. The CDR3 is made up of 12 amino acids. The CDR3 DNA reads TGTGCCGCCCGGGGGAATGGAAACACCATATATTTT. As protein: CAARGNGNTIYF.

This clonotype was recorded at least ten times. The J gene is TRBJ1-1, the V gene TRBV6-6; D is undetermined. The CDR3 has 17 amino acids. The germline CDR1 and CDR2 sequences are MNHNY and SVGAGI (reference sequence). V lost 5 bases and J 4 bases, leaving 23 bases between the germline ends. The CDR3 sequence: CASSTGVMVTVGTEAFF. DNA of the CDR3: TGTGCCAGCAGTACCGGGGTAATGGTTACGGTCGGCACTGAAGCTTTCTTT.

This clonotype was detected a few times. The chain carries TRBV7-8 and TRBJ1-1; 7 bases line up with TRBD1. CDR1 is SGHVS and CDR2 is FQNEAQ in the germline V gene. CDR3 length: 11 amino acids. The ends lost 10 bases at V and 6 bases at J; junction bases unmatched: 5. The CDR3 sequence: CATRGAAEAFF. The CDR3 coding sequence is TGTGCCACCAGGGGGGCCGCTGAAGCTTTCTTT.

The CDR3 protein is CASSLISSGANVLTF. The CDR3 DNA reads TGTGCCAGCAGTTTGATTAGCTCTGGGGCCAACGTCCTGACTTTC. The chain is built from TRBV28 and TRBJ2-6; D remains unclear. Germline V gives CDR1 MDHEN, CDR2 SYDVKM. This CDR3 comprises 15 residues. V lost 3 bases and J 0 bases, leaving 6 bases between the germline ends.

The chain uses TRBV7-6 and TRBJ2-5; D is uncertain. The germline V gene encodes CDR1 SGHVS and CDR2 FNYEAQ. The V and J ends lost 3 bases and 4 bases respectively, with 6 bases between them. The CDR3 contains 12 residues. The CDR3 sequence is CASSFNRETQYF. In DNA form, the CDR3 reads TGTGCCAGCAGCTTTAACCGAGAGACCCAGTACTTC.

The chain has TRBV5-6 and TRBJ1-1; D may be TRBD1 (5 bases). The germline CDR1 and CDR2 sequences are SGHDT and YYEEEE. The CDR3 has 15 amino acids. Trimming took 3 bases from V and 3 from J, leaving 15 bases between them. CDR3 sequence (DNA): TGTGCCAGCAGCTCGACTTGGGACGGGGACACTGAAGCTTTCTTT. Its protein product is CASSSTWDGDTEAFF.

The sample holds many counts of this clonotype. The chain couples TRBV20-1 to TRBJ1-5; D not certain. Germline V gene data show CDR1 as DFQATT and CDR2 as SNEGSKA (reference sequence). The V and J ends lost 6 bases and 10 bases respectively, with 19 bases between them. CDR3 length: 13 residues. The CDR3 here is CSAKTGPAAPQHF. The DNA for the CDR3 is TGCAGTGCAAAAACCGGCCCCGCAGCACCCCAGCATTTT.

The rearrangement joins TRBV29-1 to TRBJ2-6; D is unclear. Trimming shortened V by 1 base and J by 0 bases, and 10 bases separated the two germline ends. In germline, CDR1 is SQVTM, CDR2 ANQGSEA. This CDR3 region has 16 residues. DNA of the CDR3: TGCAGCGTTGAAGGGGGTGAGTTCTCTGGGGCCAACGTCCTGACTTTC. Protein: CSVEGGEFSGANVLTF.

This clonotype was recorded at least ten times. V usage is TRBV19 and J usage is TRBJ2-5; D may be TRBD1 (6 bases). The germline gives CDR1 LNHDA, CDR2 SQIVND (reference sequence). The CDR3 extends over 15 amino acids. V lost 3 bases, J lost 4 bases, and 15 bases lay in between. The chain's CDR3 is CASSMWGRGGETQYF. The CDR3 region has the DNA TGTGCCAGTAGTATGTGGGGCAGGGGTGGAGAGACCCAGTACTTC.

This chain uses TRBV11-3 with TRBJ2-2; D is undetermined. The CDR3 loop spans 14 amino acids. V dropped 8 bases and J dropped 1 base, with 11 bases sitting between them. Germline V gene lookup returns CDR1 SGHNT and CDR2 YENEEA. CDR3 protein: CASGPSRNTGELFF. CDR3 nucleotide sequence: TGTGCCAGCGGTCCGTCTCGGAACACCGGGGAGCTGTTTTTT.

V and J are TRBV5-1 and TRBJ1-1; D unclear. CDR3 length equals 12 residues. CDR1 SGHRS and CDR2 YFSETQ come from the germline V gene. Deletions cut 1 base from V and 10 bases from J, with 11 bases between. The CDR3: CASSLRGSRAFF. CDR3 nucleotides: TGCGCCAGCAGCTTGAGAGGGTCTAGAGCTTTCTTT.

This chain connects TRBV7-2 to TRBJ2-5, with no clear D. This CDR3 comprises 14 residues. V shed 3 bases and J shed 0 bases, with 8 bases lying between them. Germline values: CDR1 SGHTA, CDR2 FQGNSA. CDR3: CASSFSEYQETQYF. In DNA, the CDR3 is TGTGCCAGCAGCTTTTCGGAGTACCAAGAGACCCAGTACTTC.

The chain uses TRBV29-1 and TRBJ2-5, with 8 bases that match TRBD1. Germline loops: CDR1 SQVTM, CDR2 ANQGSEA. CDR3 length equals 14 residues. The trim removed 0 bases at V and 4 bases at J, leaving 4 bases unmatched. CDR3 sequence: CSVEDSRGRETQYF. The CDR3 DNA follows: TGCAGCGTTGAAGATAGCAGGGGGCGAGAGACCCAGTACTTC. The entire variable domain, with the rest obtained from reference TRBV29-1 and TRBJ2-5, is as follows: SAVISQKPSRDICQRGTSLTIQCQVDSQVTMMFWYRQQPGQSLTLIATANQGSEATYESGFVIDKFPISRPNLTFSTLTVSNMSPEDSSIYLCSVEDSRGRETQYFGPGTRLLVL.

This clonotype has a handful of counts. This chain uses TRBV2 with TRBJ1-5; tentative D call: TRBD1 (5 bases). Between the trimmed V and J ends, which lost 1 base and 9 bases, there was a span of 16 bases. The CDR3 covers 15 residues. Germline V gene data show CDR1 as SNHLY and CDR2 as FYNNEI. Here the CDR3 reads CASSEGQPWRRPQHF. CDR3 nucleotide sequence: TGTGCCAGCAGTGAAGGACAGCCCTGGCGTCGGCCCCAGCATTTT.

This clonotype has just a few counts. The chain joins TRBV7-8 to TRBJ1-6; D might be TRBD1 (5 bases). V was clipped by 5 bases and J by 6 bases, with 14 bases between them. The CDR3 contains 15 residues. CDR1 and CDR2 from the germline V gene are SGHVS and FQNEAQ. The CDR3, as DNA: TGTGCCAGCAGCCGCGGGGGGACGGCTAATTCACCCCTCCACTTT. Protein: CASSRGGTANSPLHF.

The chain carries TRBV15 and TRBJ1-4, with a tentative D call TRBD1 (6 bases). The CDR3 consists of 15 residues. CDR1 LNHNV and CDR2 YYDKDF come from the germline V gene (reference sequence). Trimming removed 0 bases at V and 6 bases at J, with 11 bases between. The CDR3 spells CATSRDGGLDEKLFF. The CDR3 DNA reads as TGTGCCACCAGCAGAGACGGGGGGCTAGATGAAAAACTGTTTTTT.

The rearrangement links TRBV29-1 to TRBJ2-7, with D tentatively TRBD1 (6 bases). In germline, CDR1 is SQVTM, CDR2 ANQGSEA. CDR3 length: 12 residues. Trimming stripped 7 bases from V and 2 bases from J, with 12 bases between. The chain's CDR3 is CSANRAPYEQYF. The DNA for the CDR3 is TGCAGCGCAAACAGGGCGCCCTACGAGCAGTACTTC.

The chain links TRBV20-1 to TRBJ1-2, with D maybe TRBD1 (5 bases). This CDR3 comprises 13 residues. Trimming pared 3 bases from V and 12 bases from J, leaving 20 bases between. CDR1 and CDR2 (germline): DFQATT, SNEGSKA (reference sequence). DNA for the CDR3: TGCAGTGCTAGTGCTGGGGGAAGCTCTGGAAACACCTTC. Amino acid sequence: CSASAGGSSGNTF.

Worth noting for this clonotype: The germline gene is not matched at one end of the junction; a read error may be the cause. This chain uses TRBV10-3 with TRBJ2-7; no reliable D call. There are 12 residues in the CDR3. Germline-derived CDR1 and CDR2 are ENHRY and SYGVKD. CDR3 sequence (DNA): TGTGCCAGCAGTTGGGCTCGAGGCGAGCAGTACTTC. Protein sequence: CASSWARGEQYF.

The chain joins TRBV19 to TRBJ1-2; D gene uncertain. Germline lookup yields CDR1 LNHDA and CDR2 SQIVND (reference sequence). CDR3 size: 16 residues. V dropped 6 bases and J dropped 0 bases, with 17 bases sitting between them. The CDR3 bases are TGTGCCAGTAGCGGTTGGGAGCAGGCGACTAACTATGGCTACACCTTC. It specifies CASSGWEQATNYGYTF. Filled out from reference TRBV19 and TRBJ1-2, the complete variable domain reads DGGITQSPKYLFRKEGQNVTLSCEQNLNHDAMYWYRQDPGQGLRLIYYSQIVNDFQKGDIAEGYSVSREKKESFPLTVTSAQKNPTAFYLCASSGWEQATNYGYTFGSGTRLTVV.

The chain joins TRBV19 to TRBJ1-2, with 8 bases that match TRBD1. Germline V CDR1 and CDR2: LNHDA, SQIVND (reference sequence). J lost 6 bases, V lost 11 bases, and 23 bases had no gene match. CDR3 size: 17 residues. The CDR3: CAWSSGGPLLGLDGYTF. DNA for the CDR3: TGTGCCTGGAGCTCAGGGGGCCCTTTACTGGGGCTGGATGGCTACACCTTC.

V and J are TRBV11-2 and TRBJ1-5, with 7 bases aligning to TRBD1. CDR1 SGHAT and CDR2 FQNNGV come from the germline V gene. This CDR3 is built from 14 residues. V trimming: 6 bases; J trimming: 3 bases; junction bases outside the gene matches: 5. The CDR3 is CASRGGTVNQPQHF. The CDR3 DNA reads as TGTGCCAGCAGGGGCGGGACAGTCAATCAGCCCCAGCATTTT.

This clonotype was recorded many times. This chain's CDR3 is CSALGGRPPYEQYF. The CDR3 DNA reads TGCAGTGCCCTAGGAGGGAGGCCCCCCTACGAGCAGTACTTC. The chain links TRBV20-1 to TRBJ2-7; tentatively, D is TRBD2 (6 bases). Germline V gives CDR1 DFQATT, CDR2 SNEGSKA (reference sequence). Trimming took 6 bases from V and 2 from J, leaving 17 bases between them. CDR3 length equals 14 residues.